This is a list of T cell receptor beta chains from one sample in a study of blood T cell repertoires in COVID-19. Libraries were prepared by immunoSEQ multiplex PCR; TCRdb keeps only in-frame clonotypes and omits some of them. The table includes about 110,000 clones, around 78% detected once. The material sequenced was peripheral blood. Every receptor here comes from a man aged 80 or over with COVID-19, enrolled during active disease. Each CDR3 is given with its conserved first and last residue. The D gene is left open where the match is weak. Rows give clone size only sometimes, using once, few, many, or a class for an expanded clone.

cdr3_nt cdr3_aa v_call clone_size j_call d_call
TGCGCCAGCAGCCAAAACAGGGGAGTGGGGGAAAAACTGTTTTTT CASSQNRGVGEKLFF TRBV4-3 NA TRBJ1-4 TRBD1
TGTGCCAGTAGTCAGTTAACAGGGGGCGGGGAGACCCAGTACTTC CASSQLTGGGETQYF TRBV19 NA TRBJ2-5 TRBD1
TGTGCCACCCAGGGGGAGGTCAATTCACCCCTCCACTTT CATQGEVNSPLHF TRBV6-5 NA TRBJ1-6 TRBD1
TGTGCCAGCAGTATCTCAGGGGGCGAGGGCGGGGAGCTGTTTTTT CASSISGGEGGELFF TRBV6-5 NA TRBJ2-2 TRBD1
TGTGCCAGCAACGATTTGGGGGGACAGGGGAGGCAGTACTTC CASNDLGGQGRQYF TRBV11-2 NA TRBJ2-4 TRBD1
TGCAGTGCTACAACTGACTACACCTTC CSATTDYTF TRBV20-1 NA TRBJ1-2 NA
TGTGCCATCAGTGAGTTCGGGGATTCCTACGAGCAGTACTTC CAISEFGDSYEQYF TRBV10-3 NA TRBJ2-7 NA
TGTGCCAGCCAGGGGCGGGCTAGCACAGATACGCAGTATTTT CASQGRASTDTQYF TRBV9 once TRBJ2-3 NA
TGCGCCAGCAGTGAGTACAGGGTGGGCACTGAAGCTTTCTTT CASSEYRVGTEAFF TRBV10-1 NA TRBJ1-1 NA
TGCGCCAGCAGTGAGTCCGGGTATGTTGCGGGGCCCGGGGAGCAGTTCTTC CASSESGYVAGPGEQFF TRBV10-1 NA TRBJ2-1 NA
TGTGCCAGCAGTTGGGGACAGGATACCTACGAGCAGTACTTC CASSWGQDTYEQYF TRBV28 NA TRBJ2-7 TRBD1
TGTGCCACCAGTGATGGGGCGAAAAACATTCAGTACTTC CATSDGAKNIQYF TRBV24-1 NA TRBJ2-4 NA
TGTGCTAGCAGTTCCACAGGGAACAACGAGCAGTACTTC CASSSTGNNEQYF TRBV7-7 NA TRBJ2-7 NA
TGTGCCAGCAGCTTGTGGGGGGGCCTTTATGAAAAACTGTTTTTT CASSLWGGLYEKLFF TRBV5-6 NA TRBJ1-4 NA
TGTGCCAGCAGCCAAGATAGTAGCGGGTTAGGCTACGAGCAGTACTTC CASSQDSSGLGYEQYF TRBV4-2 NA TRBJ2-7 TRBD2
TGTGCCAGCTCACCCAGGGGCCCTAATGAAAAACTGTTTTTT CASSPRGPNEKLFF TRBV18 NA TRBJ1-4 NA
TGTGCCAGCAGGCTAATCGGACAGGGGGATGGCTACACCTTC CASRLIGQGDGYTF TRBV28 few TRBJ1-2 TRBD1
TGTGCCACCAGCAGAGATGTCGCAGGGACAAATTCACCCCTCCACTTT CATSRDVAGTNSPLHF TRBV15 many TRBJ1-6 NA
TGTGCCTCATCGGACAGGGACACTGAAGCTTTCTTT CASSDRDTEAFF TRBV19 NA TRBJ1-1 TRBD1
TGTGCCAGCAGTTGGGGACAGAATCAGCCCCAGCATTTT CASSWGQNQPQHF TRBV28 NA TRBJ1-5 TRBD1
TGTGCCAGCAGCCTCTACCCCCTCGGGACTGAGAACACCGGGGAGCTGTTTTTT CASSLYPLGTENTGELFF TRBV7-2 few TRBJ2-2 NA
TGTGCCAGCAGTTCCAGACAGGGGCGCTACGAGCAGTACTTC CASSSRQGRYEQYF TRBV28 NA TRBJ2-7 TRBD1
TGTGCCAGCTCACCAGATTCCGGGTGGCAGTTCTTC CASSPDSGWQFF TRBV18 NA TRBJ2-1 NA
TGTGCCAGCAGCGTTAGCGGAACCTCTCGCGAGCAGTACTTC CASSVSGTSREQYF TRBV9 few TRBJ2-7 NA
TGTGCCAGCAGCGGGGGACTAGCGGGAGAATACGAGCAGTACTTC CASSGGLAGEYEQYF TRBV3-1/TRBV3-2 once TRBJ2-7 TRBD2
TGTGCCAGCAGTTACCTCCCCGGTGTCGCTTACAATGAGCAGTTCTTC CASSYLPGVAYNEQFF TRBV6-2/TRBV6-3 once TRBJ2-1 NA
TGTGCCAGCAGTGAAGCTCCGACCGGGTACCAAGAGACCCAGTACTTC CASSEAPTGYQETQYF TRBV2 NA TRBJ2-5 NA
TGTGCCAGTAGTATAAGCGGGAGCTCCTACAATGAGCAGTTCTTC CASSISGSSYNEQFF TRBV19 NA TRBJ2-1 TRBD2
TGTGCCGAATCCCAGGGCGCGACTAATGAAAAACTGTTTTTT CAESQGATNEKLFF TRBV30 NA TRBJ1-4 NA
TGTGCCACCAGCAGAGAACAGGGGGTAAATCACGAGCAGTACTTC CATSREQGVNHEQYF TRBV15 NA TRBJ2-7 TRBD1
TGTGCCAGCAGTTACGGCAGGGTGAAGGACACTGAAGCTTTCTTT CASSYGRVKDTEAFF TRBV6-5 NA TRBJ1-1 NA
TGCGCCAGCAGTCAAACCTTAGCGGGAGGCCCAGATACGCAGTATTTT CASSQTLAGGPDTQYF TRBV23-1 NA TRBJ2-3 TRBD2
TGTGCCAGCAGTTTATCCGGGGACGAGCAGTACTTC CASSLSGDEQYF TRBV25-1 NA TRBJ2-7 NA
TGTGCCAGCAGCTTTGCAGGGGCGCAAGAGACCCAGTACTTC CASSFAGAQETQYF TRBV7-2 NA TRBJ2-5 NA
TGTGCCAGCAGTTTCCAGGGGGCCTATGGCTACACCTTC CASSFQGAYGYTF TRBV27 NA TRBJ1-2 TRBD1
TGTGCCAGCAGCTTGGTCGGCAGGGGGGACTACACCTTC CASSLVGRGDYTF TRBV5-5 NA TRBJ1-2 TRBD1
TGTGCCATCAGTGAGCCGGGACAGGGGAAAATTGATGAGCAGTTCTTC CAISEPGQGKIDEQFF TRBV10-3 NA TRBJ2-1 TRBD1